This TCR beta chain was observed in a study of blood T cell repertoires in COVID-19. As for the study in general: Sites across the United States, Italy and Spain contributed samples from acute and convalescent COVID-19. PBMCs, B-cell-depleted T cells, or T cells provided the cDNA or gDNA that made up the material.

Authors' processing steps: Reference gene primer amplification gave estimated nucleated cell counts. Sequenced by immunoSEQ multiplex PCR; TCRdb stores in-frame clones only, minus some. V and J calls and clone size are copied from that table; D and trimming were computed from the DNA. Of around 230,000 clones listed, 84% are singletons. This CDR3 region has 14 residues. This rearrangement joins TRBV21-1 to TRBJ2-7; no DNA check was done on the table's D call, TRBD2. TRBV21-1 is tagged as a pseudogene. Sequenced: peripheral blood. The receptor was isolated from a man in his forties who had recovered from COVID-19. The CDR3 bases are TGTGCCAGCAGCAAAGAGAATACGTGGAGCGAGCAGTACTTC. Translating gives CASSKENTWSEQYF.